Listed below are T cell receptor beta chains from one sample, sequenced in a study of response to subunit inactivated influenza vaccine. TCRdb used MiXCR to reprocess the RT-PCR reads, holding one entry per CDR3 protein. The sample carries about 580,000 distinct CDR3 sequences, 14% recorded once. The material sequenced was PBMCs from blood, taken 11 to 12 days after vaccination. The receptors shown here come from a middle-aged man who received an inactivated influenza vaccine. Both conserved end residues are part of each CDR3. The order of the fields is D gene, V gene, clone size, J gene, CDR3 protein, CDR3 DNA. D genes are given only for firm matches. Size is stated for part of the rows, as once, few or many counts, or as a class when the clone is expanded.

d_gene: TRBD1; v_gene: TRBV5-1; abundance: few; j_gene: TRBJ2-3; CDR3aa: CASSLEQGVTDTQYF; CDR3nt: TGCGCCAGCAGCTTGGAACAGGGGGTGACAGATACGCAGTATTTT
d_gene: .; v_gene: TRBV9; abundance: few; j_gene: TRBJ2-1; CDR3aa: CASSVSGAVYNEQFF; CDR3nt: TGTGCCAGCAGCGTTAGTGGGGCGGTCTACAATGAGCAGTTCTTC
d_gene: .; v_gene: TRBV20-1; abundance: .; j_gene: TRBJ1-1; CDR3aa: CSAPIWARGSDTEAFF; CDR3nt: TGCAGTGCCCCTATTTGGGCAAGGGGGTCCGACACTGAAGCTTTCTTT
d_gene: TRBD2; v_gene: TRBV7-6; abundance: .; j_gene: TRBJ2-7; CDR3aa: CASSLSPGLAGRSYEQYF; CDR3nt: TGTGCCAGCAGCTTAAGTCCGGGACTAGCGGGCCGCTCCTACGAGCAGTACTTC
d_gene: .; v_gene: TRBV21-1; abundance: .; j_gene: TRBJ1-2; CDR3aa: CASSKVGQGNGYTF; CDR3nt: .
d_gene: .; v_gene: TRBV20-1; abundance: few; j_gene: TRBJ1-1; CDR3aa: CSATNGGLNTEAFF; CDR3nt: TGCAGTGCAACGAACGGGGGCTTAAACACTGAAGCTTTCTTT
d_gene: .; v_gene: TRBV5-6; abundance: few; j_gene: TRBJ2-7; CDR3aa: CASSLDSRSSYEQYF; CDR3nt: TGTGCCAGCAGCTTGGATTCCAGAAGCTCCTACGAGCAGTACTTC
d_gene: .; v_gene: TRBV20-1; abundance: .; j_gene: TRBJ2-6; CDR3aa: CSARGRPREPSGANVLTF; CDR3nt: TGCAGTGCTAGGGGCCGTCCCCGGGAGCCCTCTGGGGCCAACGTCCTGACTTTC
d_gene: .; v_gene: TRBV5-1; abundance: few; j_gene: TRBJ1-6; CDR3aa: CASSLGPIQAMGGNSPLHF; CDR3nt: TGCGCCAGCAGCTTGGGTCCCATACAGGCCATGGGTGGTAATTCACCCCTCCACTTT
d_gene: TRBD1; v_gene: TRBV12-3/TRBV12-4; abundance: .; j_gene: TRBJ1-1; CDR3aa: CASYRGGNEAFF; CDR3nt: TGTGCCAGCTACAGGGGAGGGAATGAAGCTTTCTTT
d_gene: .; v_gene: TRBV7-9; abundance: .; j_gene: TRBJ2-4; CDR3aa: CASRPEFEAEKNIQYF; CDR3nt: TGTGCCAGCAGGCCCGAGTTCGAAGCGGAGAAAAACATTCAGTACTTC
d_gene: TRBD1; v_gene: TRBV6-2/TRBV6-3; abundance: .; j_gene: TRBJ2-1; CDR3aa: CASSSIQGVHNEQFF; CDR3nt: TGTGCCAGCAGCTCCATACAGGGGGTTCATAATGAGCAGTTCTTC
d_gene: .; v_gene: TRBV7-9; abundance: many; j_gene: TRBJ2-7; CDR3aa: CASNLFTGHEQYF; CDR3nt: TGTGCCAGCAACCTTTTTACTGGCCACGAGCAGTACTTC
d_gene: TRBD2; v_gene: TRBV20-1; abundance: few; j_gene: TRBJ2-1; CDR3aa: CSATPTSGSSYNEQFF; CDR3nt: TGCAGTGCTACCCCGACTAGCGGCAGCTCCTACAATGAGCAGTTCTTC
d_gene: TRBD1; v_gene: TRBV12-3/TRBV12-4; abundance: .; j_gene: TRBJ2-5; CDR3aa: CASSNRTGRETQYF; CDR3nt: TGTGCCAGCAGTAACAGGACAGGACGAGAGACCCAGTACTTC
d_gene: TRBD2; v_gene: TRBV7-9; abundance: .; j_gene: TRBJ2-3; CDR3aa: CASSFIFGGGPKDTQYF; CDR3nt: TGTGCCAGCAGCTTTATTTTTGGGGGAGGGCCAAAAGATACGCAGTATTTT
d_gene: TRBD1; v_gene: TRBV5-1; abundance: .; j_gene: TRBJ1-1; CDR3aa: CASSWTGEEVRTEAFF; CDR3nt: TGCGCCAGCAGCTGGACAGGGGAAGAGGTTCGGACTGAAGCTTTCTTT
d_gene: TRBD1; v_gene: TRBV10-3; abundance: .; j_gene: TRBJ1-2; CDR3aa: CAISDPGQGEWDYGYTF; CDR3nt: TGTGCCATCAGTGACCCAGGACAGGGGGAATGGGACTATGGCTACACCTTC
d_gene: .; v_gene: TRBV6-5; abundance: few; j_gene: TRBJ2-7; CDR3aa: CASSYTVLGEQYF; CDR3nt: TGTGCCAGCAGTTACACGGTTTTAGGTGAGCAGTACTTC
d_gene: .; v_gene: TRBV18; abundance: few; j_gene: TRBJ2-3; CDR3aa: CASSPQRQSTDTQYF; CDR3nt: TGTGCCAGCTCACCACAGCGGCAGTCAACTGATACGCAGTATTTT
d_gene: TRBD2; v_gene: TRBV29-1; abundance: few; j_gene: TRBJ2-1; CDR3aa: CSVSPLAGDYNEQFF; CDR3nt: TGCAGCGTCAGCCCGCTAGCGGGGGATTACAATGAGCAGTTCTTC
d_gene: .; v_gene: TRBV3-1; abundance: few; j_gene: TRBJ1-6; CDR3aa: CASSQGLYSPLHF; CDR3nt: TGTGCCAGCAGCCAAGGACTGTATTCACCCCTCCACTTT
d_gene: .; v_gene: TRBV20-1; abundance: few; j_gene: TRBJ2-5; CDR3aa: CSAQKGVPQETQYF; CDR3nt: TGCAGTGCCCAGAAAGGTGTACCTCAAGAGACCCAGTACTTC
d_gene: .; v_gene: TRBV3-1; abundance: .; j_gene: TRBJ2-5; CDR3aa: CASSQDWMTGSRETQYF; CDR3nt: TGTGCCAGCAGCCAAGACTGGATGACAGGATCCAGGGAGACCCAGTACTTC
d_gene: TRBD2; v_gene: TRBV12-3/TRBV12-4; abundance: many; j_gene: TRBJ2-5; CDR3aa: CASRLAGGETQYF; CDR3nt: TGTGCCAGCCGACTAGCGGGGGGAGAGACCCAGTACTTC
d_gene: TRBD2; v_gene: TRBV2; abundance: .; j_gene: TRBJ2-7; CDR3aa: CASSLSSGRAANEQYF; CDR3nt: TGTGCCAGCAGTCTCAGTAGCGGGAGGGCCGCAAACGAGCAGTACTTC
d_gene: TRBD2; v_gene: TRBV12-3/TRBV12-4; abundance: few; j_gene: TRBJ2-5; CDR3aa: CASSSRLAGGQETQYF; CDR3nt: TGTGCCAGCAGTTCCCGACTAGCGGGGGGACAAGAGACCCAGTACTTC
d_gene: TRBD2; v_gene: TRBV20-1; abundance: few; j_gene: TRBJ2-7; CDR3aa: CSPTSGGYEQYF; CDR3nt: TGCAGCCCGACTAGCGGGGGCTACGAGCAGTACTTC
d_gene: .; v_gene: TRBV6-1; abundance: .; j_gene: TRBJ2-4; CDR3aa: CASNPLGAGADIQYF; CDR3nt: TGTGCCAGCAACCCACTGGGGGCTGGAGCGGACATTCAGTACTTC
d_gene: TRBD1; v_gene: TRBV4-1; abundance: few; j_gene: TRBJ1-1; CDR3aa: CASSREGARNTEAFF; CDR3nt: TGCGCCAGCAGCCGAGAGGGGGCGCGTAACACTGAAGCTTTCTTT
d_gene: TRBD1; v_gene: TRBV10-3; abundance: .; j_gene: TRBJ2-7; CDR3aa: CAISGFLDRTIYEQYF; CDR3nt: TGTGCCATCAGTGGATTCCTGGACAGGACAATCTACGAGCAGTACTTC
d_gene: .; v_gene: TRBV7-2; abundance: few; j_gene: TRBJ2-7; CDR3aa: CASSPGGRPNEQYF; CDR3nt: TGTGCCAGCAGCCCCGGGGGCCGTCCCAACGAGCAGTACTTC
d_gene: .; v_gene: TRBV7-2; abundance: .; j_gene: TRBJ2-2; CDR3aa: CASSSDRTAGELFF; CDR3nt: TGTGCCAGCAGCTCAGACAGGACCGCCGGGGAGCTGTTTTTT
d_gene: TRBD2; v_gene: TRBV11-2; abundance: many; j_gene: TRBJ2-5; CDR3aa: CASSLVGVPAGGEETQYF; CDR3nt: TGTGCCAGCAGCTTAGTAGGAGTGCCAGCGGGGGGGGAAGAGACCCAGTACTTC
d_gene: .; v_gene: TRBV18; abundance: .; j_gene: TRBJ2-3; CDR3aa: CDSSPTVGDTQYF; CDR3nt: TGTGACAGCTCACCGACAGTGGGAGATACGCAGTATTTT
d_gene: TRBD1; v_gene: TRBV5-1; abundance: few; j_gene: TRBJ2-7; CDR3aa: CASNLGTGGVNEQYF; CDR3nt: TGCGCCAGCAACCTTGGAACAGGGGGCGTCAACGAGCAGTACTTC
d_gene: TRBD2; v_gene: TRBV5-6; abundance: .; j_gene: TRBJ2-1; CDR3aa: CASSSRTSGGWNEQFF; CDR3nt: TGTGCCAGCAGCTCGCGGACTAGCGGTGGGTGGAATGAGCAGTTCTTC
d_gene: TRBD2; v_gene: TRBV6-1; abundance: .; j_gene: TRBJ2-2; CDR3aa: CASRQARGGRVVATGELFF; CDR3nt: TGTGCCAGCAGACAGGCCCGGGGGGGGCGCGTGGTGGCAACCGGGGAGCTGTTTTTT
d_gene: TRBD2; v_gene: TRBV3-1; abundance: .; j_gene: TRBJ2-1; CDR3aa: CASSRDYYNEQFF; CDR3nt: TGTGCCAGCAGCCGGGACTATTACAATGAGCAGTTCTTC
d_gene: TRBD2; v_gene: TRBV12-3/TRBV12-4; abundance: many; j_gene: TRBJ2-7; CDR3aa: CASSPIAGARSEQYF; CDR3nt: TGTGCCAGCAGCCCCATAGCGGGGGCTCGAAGCGAGCAGTACTTC
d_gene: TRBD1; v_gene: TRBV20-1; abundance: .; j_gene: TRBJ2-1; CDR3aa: CSARSGTGNYNEQFF; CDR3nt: TGCAGTGCTAGGTCCGGGACAGGAAATTACAATGAGCAGTTCTTC
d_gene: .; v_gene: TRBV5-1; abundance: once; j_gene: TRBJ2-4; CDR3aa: CASSSPDPSGIQYF; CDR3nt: TGCGCCAGCAGCTCACCTGACCCGAGCGGCATTCAGTACTTC
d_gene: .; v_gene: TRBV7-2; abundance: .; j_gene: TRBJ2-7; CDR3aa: CASSLDVGLGFEQYF; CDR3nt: TGTGCCAGCAGCTTAGATGTAGGGTTGGGGTTCGAGCAGTACTTC
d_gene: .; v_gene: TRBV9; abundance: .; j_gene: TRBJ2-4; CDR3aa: CASTLRSKYF; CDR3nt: TGTGCCAGCACTTTAAGAAGCAAGTACTTC
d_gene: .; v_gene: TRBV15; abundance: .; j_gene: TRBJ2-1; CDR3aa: CATNPTPANNEQFF; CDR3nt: TGTGCCACCAACCCGACCCCAGCGAACAATGAGCAGTTCTTC
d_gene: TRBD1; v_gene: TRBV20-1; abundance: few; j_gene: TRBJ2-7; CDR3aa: CSARSRQGSEQYF; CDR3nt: TGCAGTGCTAGGTCCCGACAGGGTAGTGAGCAGTACTTC